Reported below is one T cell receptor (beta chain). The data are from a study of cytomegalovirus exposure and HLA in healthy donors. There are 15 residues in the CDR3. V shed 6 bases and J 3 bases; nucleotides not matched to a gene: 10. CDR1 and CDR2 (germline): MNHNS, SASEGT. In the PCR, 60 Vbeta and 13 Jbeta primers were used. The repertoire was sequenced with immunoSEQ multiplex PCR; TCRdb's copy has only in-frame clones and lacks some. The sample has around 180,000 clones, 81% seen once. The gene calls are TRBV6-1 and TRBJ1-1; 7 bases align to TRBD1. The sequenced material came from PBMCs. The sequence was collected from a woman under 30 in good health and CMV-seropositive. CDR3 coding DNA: TGTGCCAGCAGCTACCTCGAGGGGGCCGACACTGAAGCTTTCTTT. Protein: CASSYLEGADTEAFF.